This T cell receptor beta chain appears in the sequencing data of a study of T cell responses to AZD1222 COVID-19 vaccine. Study observations and caveats: Baseline serology detected seropositivity in only a handful of AZD1222 recipients. With dominance at 160-218 and 743-854, vaccine-associated CD4 TCRs spanned spike.

Here immunoSEQ multiplex PCR was the method, and the copy in TCRdb shows in-frame clones only, minus some. The table shows around 120,000 clones, with roughly 90% occurring only once. This CDR3 spans 17 amino acids. Germline assignment: CDR1 SGHTA and CDR2 FQGNSA. Trimming took off 3 bases at V and 8 bases at J, with 25 bases between the two ends. Investigators merged groups given second doses at roughly 4 or roughly 12 weeks. Of note for this clone: Its target is unknown.

This TCR was sampled from an adult who received the AZD1222 COVID-19 vaccine. V usage is TRBV7-2 and J usage is TRBJ1-2; tentatively, D is TRBD1 (5 bases). The sequencing here drew on peripheral blood, taken 28 days after the second AZD1222 dose. CDR3 loop: CASSFGLGGAGVYGYTF. The CDR3 coding sequence is TGTGCCAGCAGCTTCGGGCTTGGAGGGGCAGGTGTTTACGGCTACACCTTC. The whole variable domain, remainder taken from reference TRBV7-2 and TRBJ1-2, is GAGVSQSPSNKVTEKGKDVELRCDPISGHTALYWYRQSLGQGLEFLIYFQGNSAPDKSGLPSDRFSAERTGGSVSTLTIQRTQQEDSAVYLCASSFGLGGAGVYGYTFGSGTRLTVV.